These T cell receptor beta chains were read from a single sample in a study of shared clonotypes between healthy human individuals. TCRdb's table, derived via immunoSEQ multiplex PCR, lists solely in-frame clones and lacks some. Of some 1.5 million clones listed, approximately 98% are singletons. Input material: naive CD4+ T cells sorted from blood. The receptors originated from a man aged 25 to 45 in good health. The CDR3 runs from the conserved cysteine through the conserved F or W. The D gene is left open where the match is weak. Only some rows state a clone size, as once, few, many or a class for expanded clones.

v_call	clone_size	d_call	j_call	cdr3_aa	cdr3_nt
TRBV5-1	NA	TRBD1	TRBJ2-7	CASSLRGRVDEQYF	TGCGCCAGCAGCTTGAGGGGGCGTGTTGACGAGCAGTACTTC
TRBV27	NA	TRBD2	TRBJ2-7	CASSLRGTSGSNEQYF	TGTGCCAGCAGTTTAAGGGGGACTAGCGGGAGTAACGAGCAGTACTTC
TRBV10-3	NA	TRBD2	TRBJ2-7	CAISVIREGREQYF	TGTGCCATCAGTGTTATACGGGAGGGCCGCGAGCAGTACTTC
TRBV5-4	NA	TRBD2	TRBJ2-2	CASSMGLAGGPDTGELFF	TGTGCCAGCAGCATGGGACTAGCGGGAGGGCCCGACACCGGGGAGCTGTTTTTT
TRBV1	NA	NA	TRBJ2-2	CTSSRRLWGFTGELFF	TGCACCAGCAGCCGGCGCTTATGGGGATTCACCGGGGAGCTGTTTTTT
TRBV6-6	NA	TRBD1	TRBJ1-2	CASSRTQTGDLYGYTF	TGTGCCAGCAGCCGGACACAGACAGGGGACCTCTATGGCTACACCTTC
TRBV7-9	NA	TRBD1	TRBJ1-5	CASSLGQGLSNQPQHF	TGTGCCAGCAGCTTAGGACAGGGGTTGAGCAATCAGCCCCAGCATTTT
TRBV5-1	NA	NA	TRBJ1-2	CASSLEQIYGYTF	TGCGCCAGCAGCTTGGAACAGATCTATGGCTACACCTTC
TRBV9	NA	NA	TRBJ1-1	CASSVNVNTEAFF	TGTGCCAGCAGCGTGAACGTGAACACTGAAGCTTTCTTT
TRBV29-1	NA	NA	TRBJ1-1	CSVDLFHPSTEAFF	TGCAGCGTTGATTTATTTCACCCCTCTACTGAAGCTTTCTTT
TRBV7-2	NA	TRBD1	TRBJ2-4	CASSLDRQGLIQYF	TGTGCCAGCAGCTTAGACCGACAGGGGTTAATTCAGTACTTC
TRBV5-1	NA	NA	TRBJ1-3	CASSLVGVGNTIYF	TGCGCCAGCAGCTTGGTAGGGGTTGGAAACACCATATATTTT
TRBV4-3	NA	TRBD2	TRBJ2-5	CASSQWDYGETQYF	TGCGCCAGCAGCCAATGGGACTATGGAGAGACCCAGTACTTC
TRBV7-3	NA	TRBD1	TRBJ2-3	CASSSQGTDTQYF	TGTGCCAGCAGCTCACAGGGGACAGATACGCAGTATTTT
TRBV18	NA	NA	TRBJ2-7	CASSPTMGEQYF	TGTGCCAGCTCACCCACCATGGGGGAGCAGTACTTC
TRBV14	NA	TRBD1	TRBJ2-5	CASSLTGGARAETQYF	TGTGCCAGCAGCTTAACAGGGGGCGCGAGGGCGGAGACCCAGTACTTC
TRBV14	NA	TRBD1	TRBJ1-2	CASSRQGGNYGYTF	TGTGCCAGCAGCCGACAGGGGGGGAACTATGGCTACACCTTC
TRBV30	NA	NA	TRBJ1-1	CAWSVRPGNTEAFF	TGTGCCTGGAGTGTACGGCCAGGGAACACTGAAGCTTTCTTT
TRBV27	NA	NA	TRBJ1-5	CASSPWRSGALNQPQHF	TGTGCCAGCAGTCCATGGCGTTCGGGGGCCCTCAATCAGCCCCAGCATTTT
TRBV5-4	NA	TRBD2	TRBJ2-1	CASSPSSGRSSYNEQFF	TGTGCCAGCAGCCCCTCTAGCGGGAGGAGCTCCTACAATGAGCAGTTCTTC
TRBV4-1	NA	NA	TRBJ2-5	CASSQDRRTVNQETQYF	TGCGCCAGCAGCCAAGATCGTCGGACAGTAAACCAAGAGACCCAGTACTTC
TRBV5-1	NA	NA	TRBJ1-2	CASSSTDNSYGYTF	TGCGCCAGCAGCTCCACGGACAATTCCTATGGCTACACCTTC
TRBV9	NA	TRBD2	TRBJ2-3	CASSLWGSGREDWPDTQYF	TGTGCCAGCAGCCTCTGGGGGAGCGGGAGGGAGGATTGGCCAGATACGCAGTATTTT
TRBV2	NA	NA	TRBJ2-1	CASTERDEQFF	TGTGCCAGCACCGAGAGAGATGAGCAGTTCTTC
TRBV7-2	NA	NA	TRBJ2-2	CASSLPMWGPQRDTGELFF	TGTGCCAGCAGCCTCCCAATGTGGGGGCCCCAGAGGGACACCGGGGAGCTGTTTTTT
TRBV27	NA	TRBD2	TRBJ2-1	CASSLPSGSMVNEQFF	TGTGCCAGCAGTTTGCCTAGCGGGAGTATGGTCAATGAGCAGTTCTTC
TRBV29-1	NA	NA	TRBJ2-5	CSVLTSRGWETQYF	TGCAGCGTCCTGACTAGTCGAGGGTGGGAGACCCAGTACTTC
TRBV10-3	once	NA	TRBJ2-7	CAISESGLAGSGYEQYF	TGTGCCATCAGTGAGTCGGGGTTAGCAGGGAGTGGGTACGAGCAGTACTTC
TRBV19	NA	NA	TRBJ1-2	CASTHRTVNYGYTF	TGTGCCAGTACCCATAGGACAGTTAACTATGGCTACACCTTC